The 6 T cell receptor beta chains below come from one sample, sequenced in a study of naive and memory T cell subsets. Whole-study results and caveats: Especially in CD8 cells, naive repertoires contained a few larger clonotypes, possibly CD45RA-re-expressing memory cells.

The beta constant-region primer was an equimolar mix of two oligonucleotides covering TRBC1 and TRBC2. Four rounds of PCR amplified the ligated cDNA using nested alpha and beta constant-region primers plus SP2. TCRdb recomputed calls from the UMI-ligation and nested PCR reads with MiXCR, one row per CDR3 protein. The sample shows over 130,000 distinct CDR3 sequences, about 20% of them seen only once. These TCRs' antigens remain unknown. Sequenced sample: naive CD8+ T cells from blood. Receptors were obtained from a human donor in good health.

The J gene is TRBJ1-1, the V gene TRBV28; D call uncertain. V was clipped by 7 bases and J by 7 bases, with 7 bases between them. Germline CDR1 is MDHEN and CDR2 is SYDVKM. The CDR3 covers 10 residues. In DNA form, the CDR3 reads TGTGCCAGCAATAGAGATGAAGCTTTCTTT. It translates to CASNRDEAFF. Supplemented by reference TRBV28 and TRBJ1-1, the full variable domain reads DVKVTQSSRYLVKRTGEKVFLECVQDMDHENMFWYRQDPGLGLRLIYFSYDVKMKEKGDIPEGYSVSREKKERFSLILESASTNQTSMYLCASNRDEAFFGQGTRLTVV.

The chain has TRBV20-1 and TRBJ2-1; no firm D call. With 1 base removed from V and 9 bases from J, the gap between germline ends came to 10 bases. Germline values: CDR1 DFQATT, CDR2 SNEGSKA (reference sequence). The CDR3 length is 12 residues. The CDR3 DNA reads as TGCAGTGCTAGAGTTTTGAACTTTGAGCAGTTCTTC. It is translated as CSARVLNFEQFF.

The genes are TRBV12-3 or TRBV12-4 and TRBJ1-1; 8 nucleotides agree with TRBD1. V shed 6 bases and J 1 base; nucleotides not matched to a gene: 13. This CDR3 spans 17 amino acids. The CDR3 reads CASRPKPGQAPNTEAFF. For the CDR3, the DNA is TGTGCCAGCAGACCGAAACCGGGACAGGCACCGAACACTGAAGCTTTCTTT.

A few counts support this clonotype. The chain is built from TRBV6-2 or TRBV6-3 and TRBJ2-1; D assignment may be TRBD1 or TRBD2 (6 bases each). CDR3 size: 12 residues. Germline-derived CDR1 and CDR2 are MNHEY and SVGEGT. CDR3 residues: CQRGRTYNEQFF. The CDR3 coding sequence is TGTCAGAGGGGGAGGACGTACAATGAGCAGTTCTTC.

This clonotype was seen a few times. The chain carries TRBV25-1 and TRBJ2-1; no firm D call. The germline CDR1 and CDR2 sequences are MGHDK and SYGVNS. Trimming removed 4 bases at V and 0 bases at J, with 10 bases between. This CDR3 spans 15 amino acids. The CDR3 DNA reads TGTGCCAGCAGTGGGGGTTGGAGCTCCTACAATGAGCAGTTCTTC. It encodes CASSGGWSSYNEQFF.

The V call is TRBV5-1, the J call TRBJ2-7, with D perhaps being TRBD1 or TRBD2 (5 bases each). Germline V gene sequence: CDR1 SGHRS, CDR2 YFSETQ. The ends were cut back, 3 bases at V and 7 bases at J, with 17 bases in the middle. This CDR3 region has 14 residues. DNA for the CDR3: TGCGCCAGCAGCTGGGACGGGCCAGCCCTGGAGCAGTACTTC. Translating gives CASSWDGPALEQYF.